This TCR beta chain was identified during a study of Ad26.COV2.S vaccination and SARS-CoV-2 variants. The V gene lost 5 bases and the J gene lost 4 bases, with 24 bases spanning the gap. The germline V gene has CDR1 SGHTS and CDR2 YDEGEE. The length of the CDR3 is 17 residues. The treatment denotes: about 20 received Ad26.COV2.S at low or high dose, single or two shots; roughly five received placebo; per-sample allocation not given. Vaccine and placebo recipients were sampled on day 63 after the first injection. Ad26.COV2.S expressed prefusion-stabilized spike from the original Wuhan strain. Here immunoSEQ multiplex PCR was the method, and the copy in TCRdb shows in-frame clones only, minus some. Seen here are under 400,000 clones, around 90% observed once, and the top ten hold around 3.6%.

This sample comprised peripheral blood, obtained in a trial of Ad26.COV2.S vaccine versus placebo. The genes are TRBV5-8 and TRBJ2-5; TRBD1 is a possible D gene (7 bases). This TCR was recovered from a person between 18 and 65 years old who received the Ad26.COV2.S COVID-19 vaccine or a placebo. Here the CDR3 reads CASRLRQGWMGGETQYF. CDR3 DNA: TGTGCCAGCAGACTAAGACAGGGTTGGATGGGAGGAGAGACCCAGTACTTC.